These 18 T cell receptor beta chains came from one sample sequenced in a study of T cells in Graves' hyperthyroidism and ophthalmopathy. RNA transcripts yielded amplified TCR beta CDR3 regions. Primed by the HTBI set, a first-round RT-PCR was run on the TCR CDR3. TCRdb ran MiXCR on the multiplex PCR reads and lists one entry per CDR3 protein. The data show a few hundred thousand distinct CDR3 sequences, with just over 45% seen just once and roughly 8.2% held by the top ten. The material sequenced was peripheral blood or thyroid tissue (not recorded which). The receptors come from a woman under 30 with Graves' hyperthyroidism.

This clonotype was seen many times. The chain uses TRBV14 and TRBJ1-5; perhaps TRBD1 as D (6 bases). Germline CDR1 is SGHDN and CDR2 is FVKESK. This CDR3 contains 17 residues. Trimming removed 0 bases from V and 0 bases from J, with 12 bases in between. CDR3 sequence (DNA): TGTGCCAGCAGCCAAGAAGGGGGGAAGAATAGCAATCAGCCCCAGCATTTT. Translation: CASSQEGGKNSNQPQHF. The entire variable domain, with the rest obtained from reference TRBV14 and TRBJ1-5, is as follows: EAGVTQFPSHSVIEKGQTVTLRCDPISGHDNLYWYRRVMGKEIKFLLHFVKESKQDESGMPNNRFLAERTGGTYSTLKVQPAELEDSGVYFCASSQEGGKNSNQPQHFGDGTRLSIL.

This clonotype was seen a handful of times. The chain recombines TRBV4-3 with TRBJ2-7; D gene ambiguous. Germline values: CDR1 LGHNA, CDR2 YSLEER. The V end lost 0 bases, the J end lost 4 bases, and 16 bases lay between the germline ends. The length of the CDR3 is 16 residues. The CDR3 reads CASSQDRLGRLYEQYF. The CDR3, as DNA: TGCGCCAGCAGCCAAGATCGGCTAGGTAGGCTATACGAGCAGTACTTC.

This clonotype was observed a handful of times. The chain carries TRBV5-1 and TRBJ2-7, with 7 bases matching TRBD2. This CDR3 has 13 amino acids. CDR1 is SGHRS, CDR2 YFSETQ, per germline. V was pared by 6 bases and J by 7 bases, with 10 bases of the junction left unmatched. CDR3 in DNA: TGCGCCAGCACCGGGGAGGGCCCTGGGGAGCAGTACTTC. This codes for CASTGEGPGEQYF.

This clonotype has at least ten counts. The chain employs TRBV7-2 and TRBJ2-2, with 9 bases fitting TRBD1. Germline CDR1 SGHTA, CDR2 FQGNSA. The CDR3 runs 14 residues. The junction had 6 bases not matched to a gene; V was cut back by 8 bases and J by 5 bases. In DNA form, the CDR3 reads TGTGCCAGCCGCCGGGACAGGGTTACCGGGGAGCTGTTTTTT. Translation: CASRRDRVTGELFF.

V usage is TRBV20-1 and J usage is TRBJ2-7; 8 bases align to TRBD2. Losses at the gene ends were 3 bases for V and 1 base for J; bases not matched to a gene: 17. There are 18 residues in the CDR3. CDR1 and CDR2 (germline): DFQATT, SNEGSKA (reference sequence). CDR3 sequence (DNA): TGCAGTGCTAGCTCTCCCGGGGGGGGGCGGACTAGATCCTACGAGCAGTACTTC. Protein product: CSASSPGGGRTRSYEQYF.

V usage is TRBV10-1 and J usage is TRBJ2-5, with 7 bases matching TRBD2. Losses at the gene ends were 3 bases for V and 1 base for J; bases not matched to a gene: 8. Per germline, CDR1 WNHNN and CDR2 SYGVQD (reference sequence). The CDR3 spans 16 residues. For the CDR3, the DNA is TGCGCCAGCAGTGAATTCTCTAGCGGTGTCCAAGAGACCCAGTACTTC. Translation: CASSEFSSGVQETQYF.

This clonotype has at least ten counts. This chain connects TRBV4-1 to TRBJ1-2; D is unclear. Germline V gives CDR1 MGHRA, CDR2 YSYEKL. Trimming took 0 bases from V and 1 from J, leaving 12 bases between them. The length of the CDR3 is 16 residues. CDR3 DNA sequence: TGCGCCAGCAGCCAAGATCGGAGTAGGATTAACTATGGCTACACCTTC. Protein: CASSQDRSRINYGYTF.

The genes are TRBV29-1 and TRBJ1-5; D is ambiguous. V was trimmed by 8 bases and J by 8 bases, leaving 16 bases between them. CDR1 SQVTM and CDR2 ANQGSEA come from the germline V gene. The CDR3 covers 12 residues. The CDR3 loop reads CSTSRGWEPQHF. DNA for the CDR3: TGCAGCACTTCCAGAGGGTGGGAGCCCCAGCATTTT. The whole variable domain, remainder taken from reference TRBV29-1 and TRBJ1-5, is SAVISQKPSRDICQRGTSLTIQCQVDSQVTMMFWYRQQPGQSLTLIATANQGSEATYESGFVIDKFPISRPNLTFSTLTVSNMSPEDSSIYLCSTSRGWEPQHFGDGTRLSIL.

Points on this clonotype: A read error is possible here, since a much larger clone lies one base away. This rearrangement joins TRBV11-1 to TRBJ2-2, with 8 nucleotides matching TRBD2. CDR1 is SGHAT, CDR2 FQDESV, per germline (reference sequence). The CDR3 is 17 amino acids. CDR3 nucleotide sequence: TGTGCCAGCAGCTTAGCTCCGGGACTAGTTAACACCGGGAAGCTGTTTTTT. Its translation is CASSLAPGLVNTGKLFF.

The chain has TRBV10-3 and TRBJ1-6, with 8 positions matching TRBD1. Trimming removed 10 bases from V and 10 bases from J; junction bases left unmatched: 3. The CDR3 totals 11 residues. The germline V gene has CDR1 ENHRY and CDR2 SYGVKD. The CDR3 DNA is TGTGCCACCGGGACAGGATCACCCCTCCACTTT. Translated, it gives CATGTGSPLHF.

In the case of this clonotype: A read error may account for a junction end that differs from germline. V gene TRBV6-1 combines with J gene TRBJ2-7; 8 positions agree with TRBD2. Germline loops: CDR1 MNHNS, CDR2 SASEGT. The CDR3 extends over 15 amino acids. The CDR3 here is CASGELAVTSYEQHF. The CDR3 DNA is TGTGCCAGCGGTGAACTAGCGGTGACATCCTACGAGCAGCACTTC.

The table lists this clonotype with many counts. The rearrangement joins TRBV27 to TRBJ2-7; 16 bases line up with TRBD2. Germline V gene data show CDR1 as MNHEY and CDR2 as SMNVEV (reference sequence). The trim removed 6 bases at V and 4 bases at J, leaving 9 bases unmatched. The CDR3 totals 17 residues. The CDR3 DNA reads as TGTGCCAGCAGGAAGGGACTAGCGGGAGGGCCGGGTTACGAGCAGTACTTC. Translating gives CASRKGLAGGPGYEQYF.

This clonotype showed up many times. This chain connects TRBV5-1 to TRBJ1-6, with D possibly matching TRBD1 (5 bases). The V end lost 1 base, the J end lost 0 bases, and 8 bases lay between the germline ends. Germline CDR1 and CDR2: SGHRS and YFSETQ. This CDR3 is 16 amino acids long. This CDR3 is CASSLRGDSYNSPLHF. The CDR3 nucleotides are TGCGCCAGCAGCTTGAGAGGGGACTCCTATAATTCACCCCTCCACTTT.

The sample holds many counts of this clonotype. The chain combines TRBV29-1 with TRBJ2-5; tentative D call: TRBD2 (6 bases). Germline CDR1 is SQVTM and CDR2 is ANQGSEA. V shed 4 bases and J shed 5 bases, with 20 bases lying between them. The CDR3 extends over 15 amino acids. The DNA of the CDR3 is TGCAGCGTTGCTAGCGTGTCACGGATGATTGAGACCCAGTACTTC. Residues: CSVASVSRMIETQYF.

The chain couples TRBV20-1 to TRBJ1-6; unclear D gene. Germline V gene sequence: CDR1 DFQATT, CDR2 SNEGSKA (reference sequence). The CDR3 length is 16 residues. Trimming removed 0 bases at V and 2 bases at J, with 11 bases between. The CDR3 sequence: CSARDRARTYNSPLHF. CDR3 DNA sequence: TGCAGTGCTAGAGATAGGGCGCGGACCTATAATTCACCCCTCCACTTT.

This clonotype appeared many times. This rearrangement joins TRBV7-9 to TRBJ2-7; 8 nucleotides line up with TRBD2. Germline V gene sequence: CDR1 SEHNR, CDR2 FQNEAQ (reference sequence). The CDR3 has 13 residues. With V trimmed by 5 bases and J by 3 bases, 3 bases remained unmatched. CDR3 DNA: TGTGCCAGCAGCGCAAGCGGGAGCTACGAGCAGTACTTC. This gives the protein CASSASGSYEQYF.

About this clonotype: No conserved phenylalanine or tryptophan ends this CDR3, so it is likely a read error. Because the CDR3's place on the DNA is in doubt, the DNA is left out and the CDR3 is given as listed by TCRdb. The rearrangement uses TRBV10-3 and TRBJ1-6; the D call TRBD1 from the table was never checked on the DNA. The CDR3 is 10 residues long, counting both termini. Germline CDR1 and CDR2: ENHRY and SYGVKD. The CDR3 reads CAISAGATNY.

V usage is TRBV5-6 and J usage is TRBJ2-7; 10 bases map to TRBD1. V dropped 5 bases and J dropped 9; count of bases not matched to a gene: 14. The CDR3 consists of 15 residues. CDR1 and CDR2 (germline): SGHDT, YYEEEE. Here the CDR3 DNA reads TGTGCCAGCAGTTATTTGGACAGGGGGGTGGGTGTGCAGTACTTC. As protein: CASSYLDRGVGVQYF.